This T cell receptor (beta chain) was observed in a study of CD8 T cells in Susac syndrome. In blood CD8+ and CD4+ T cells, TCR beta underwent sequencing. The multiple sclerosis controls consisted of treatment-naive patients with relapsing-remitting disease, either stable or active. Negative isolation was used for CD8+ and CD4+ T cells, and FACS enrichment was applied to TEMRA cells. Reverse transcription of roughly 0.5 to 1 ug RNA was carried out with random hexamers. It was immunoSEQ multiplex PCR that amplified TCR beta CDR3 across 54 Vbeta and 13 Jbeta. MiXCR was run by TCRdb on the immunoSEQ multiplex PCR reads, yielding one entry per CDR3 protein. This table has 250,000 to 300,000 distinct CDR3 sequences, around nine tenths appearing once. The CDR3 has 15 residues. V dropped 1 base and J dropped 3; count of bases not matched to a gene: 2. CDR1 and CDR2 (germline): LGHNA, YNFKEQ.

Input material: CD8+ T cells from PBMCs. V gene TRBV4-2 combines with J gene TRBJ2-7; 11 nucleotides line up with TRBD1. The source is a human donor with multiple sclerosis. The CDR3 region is CASSQAGTGGYEQYF. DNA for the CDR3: TGTGCCAGCAGCCAAGCCGGGACAGGGGGCTACGAGCAGTACTTC.